The 21 T cell receptor beta chains below were found in one sample sequenced in a study of T cells in Graves' hyperthyroidism and ophthalmopathy. From RNA transcripts, TCR beta CDR3 regions were amplified. First-round RT-PCR of the TCR CDR3 relied on the HTBI primer set. TCRdb redid the calling of the multiplex PCR reads with MiXCR, one entry per CDR3 protein. The sample has about 610,000 distinct CDR3 sequences; approximately 15% are singletons. The sample was blood. Every receptor here comes from a woman aged 40 to 49 with Graves' ophthalmopathy.

This clonotype appeared many times. This chain links TRBV20-1 with TRBJ1-2, with 8 positions matching TRBD1. This CDR3 is built from 13 residues. V lost 6 bases to trimming and J lost 6 bases; unmatched junction nucleotides: 9. The germline CDR1 and CDR2 sequences are DFQATT and SNEGSKA (reference sequence). The CDR3 sequence: CSATEDRVNGYTF. The CDR3 coding sequence is TGCAGTGCAACCGAGGACAGGGTGAATGGCTACACCTTC.

This clonotype was detected ten times or more. The chain is built from TRBV11-1 and TRBJ2-3; tentative D call: TRBD2 (5 bases). Trimming shortened V by 2 bases and J by 7 bases, and 22 bases separated the two germline ends. This CDR3 has 17 amino acids. CDR1 is SGHAT and CDR2 is FQDESV in the germline V gene (reference sequence). CDR3 sequence (DNA): TGTGCCAGCAGCTTACTTAGCGACCTAGGGCTTGGGAATACGCAGTATTTT. Its protein product is CASSLLSDLGLGNTQYF. The full variable domain, rest sourced from reference TRBV11-1 and TRBJ2-3, is EAEVAQSPRYKITEKSQAVAFWCDPISGHATLYWYRQILGQGPELLVQFQDESVVDDSQLPKDRFSAERLKGVDSTLKIQPAELGDSAMYLCASSLLSDLGLGNTQYFGPGTRLTVL.

This clonotype has more than one count but fewer than ten. The chain links TRBV7-8 to TRBJ1-5; D is undetermined. Trimming left V 0 bases short and J 5 bases short, with 14 bases between. This CDR3 has 16 amino acids. CDR1 is SGHVS, CDR2 FQNEAQ, per germline. For the CDR3, the DNA is TGTGCCAGCAGCTTAGCGGGTTGGGGTGACCATCAGCCCCAGCATTTT. This gives the protein CASSLAGWGDHQPQHF.

The rearrangement uses TRBV10-3 and TRBJ1-1, with TRBD1 as a possible D gene (6 bases). CDR1 is ENHRY, CDR2 SYGVKD, per germline. There are 14 residues in the CDR3. With 6 bases removed from V and 2 bases from J, the gap between germline ends came to 13 bases. The CDR3 nucleotides read TGTGCCATCAGGGGGGCGACCCTTAACACTGAAGCTTTCTTT. Protein sequence: CAIRGATLNTEAFF.

This clonotype showed up many times. This rearrangement joins TRBV28 to TRBJ1-2; 8 nucleotides align to TRBD1. The V segment lost 5 bases and the J segment 4 bases; nucleotides outside the gene matches: 9. CDR1 is MDHEN, CDR2 SYDVKM, per germline. The CDR3 has 15 amino acids. The CDR3 DNA follows: TGTGCCAGCAGTCCCAAGGACAGGGCTTCCTATGGCTACACCTTC. Encoded protein: CASSPKDRASYGYTF.

A few counts support this clonotype. The rearrangement uses TRBV2 and TRBJ1-3; 9 bases match TRBD1. With V trimmed by 6 bases and J by 2 bases, 5 bases remained unmatched. Germline V gives CDR1 SNHLY, CDR2 FYNNEI. The CDR3 has 15 residues. CDR3 sequence: CASRGDRVAGNTIYF. The CDR3 coding sequence is TGTGCCAGCAGAGGGGACAGGGTAGCTGGAAACACCATATATTTT.

To note about this clonotype: One base away lies a much larger clone, so this may be a sequencing read error. This chain connects TRBV2 to TRBJ2-3; D is ambiguous. CDR1 is SNHLY and CDR2 is FYNNEI in the germline V gene. This CDR3 comprises 13 residues. CDR3 sequence reads: CASSDDFTDTRYF. The CDR3 nucleotides are TGTGCCAGCAGTGACGACTTCACAGATACGCGGTATTTT.

This clonotype was counted many times. The V call is TRBV11-2, the J call TRBJ2-1; TRBD2 agrees at 8 bases. The CDR3 has 15 amino acids. Germline V gene lookup returns CDR1 SGHAT and CDR2 FQNNGV. The ends lost 2 bases at V and 4 bases at J; junction bases unmatched: 4. CDR3 residues: CASSLSGGQYNEQFF. The CDR3 coding sequence is TGTGCCAGCAGCTTATCGGGGGGGCAGTACAATGAGCAGTTCTTC.

This clonotype was observed a few times. CDR3 loop: CASSRSGTSGGYTF. The CDR3 DNA is TGCGCCAGCAGCCGGTCCGGGACCTCAGGGGGCTACACCTTC. The V and J genes are TRBV4-1 and TRBJ1-2, with D perhaps TRBD1 (5 bases). V shed 4 bases and J shed 8 bases, with 17 bases lying between them. The CDR3 has 14 residues. Germline V gives CDR1 MGHRA, CDR2 YSYEKL.

This clonotype was observed at least ten times. The V gene is TRBV27, the J gene TRBJ1-5; the D is unclear. Trimming shortened V by 2 bases and J by 1 base, and 12 bases separated the two germline ends. The V gene's germline CDR1 is MNHEY and CDR2 SMNVEV (reference sequence). This CDR3 comprises 16 residues. The CDR3 here is CASSLGRTPSNQPQHF. In nucleotides, the CDR3 is TGTGCCAGCAGTTTAGGCAGAACCCCAAGCAATCAGCCCCAGCATTTT.

This clonotype was recorded a few times. The chain employs TRBV7-9 and TRBJ2-3; D perhaps matches TRBD2 (5 bases). CDR3 size: 13 residues. Deletions cut 3 bases from V and 6 bases from J, with 10 bases between. Germline loops: CDR1 SEHNR, CDR2 FQNEAQ (reference sequence). CDR3 sequence: CASSFIGEDTQYF. For the CDR3, the DNA is TGTGCCAGCAGCTTCATTGGGGAGGATACGCAGTATTTT.

This clonotype was detected ten times or more. This chain joins TRBV2 and TRBJ1-4; TRBD1 matches at 7 bases. There are 12 residues in the CDR3. Germline lookup yields CDR1 SNHLY and CDR2 FYNNEI. Trimming took 4 bases from V and 8 from J; bases not matched to a gene: 1. Here the CDR3 reads CASSGDSEKLFF. Written as DNA, the CDR3 is TGTGCCAGCAGTGGGGACAGCGAAAAACTGTTTTTT.

This clonotype was picked up many times. The chain uses TRBV11-2 and TRBJ2-1; D unresolved. The CDR3 consists of 15 residues. Germline CDR1 reads SGHAT; CDR2 reads FQNNGV. V shed 1 base and J shed 1 base, with 8 bases lying between them. For the CDR3, the DNA is TGTGCCAGCAGCTTAGTTAAGGGTTCCTACAATGAGCAGTTCTTC. This translates into CASSLVKGSYNEQFF.

This clonotype was seen more than once but under ten times. This rearrangement joins TRBV28 to TRBJ1-1; D may be TRBD1 (6 bases). V lost 1 base and J 4 bases, leaving 13 bases between the germline ends. This CDR3 has 15 residues. In germline, CDR1 is MDHEN, CDR2 SYDVKM. CDR3 nucleotides: TGTGCCAGCAGTTTATTGGGGGCTGCGGGCACTGAAGCTTTCTTT. Amino acids: CASSLLGAAGTEAFF.

The chain is built from TRBV7-2 and TRBJ1-1, with 7 bases matching TRBD1. Germline V CDR1 and CDR2: SGHTA, FQGNSA. The V gene end was trimmed by 2 bases and the J gene end by 6 bases; junction bases not matched to a gene: 21. This CDR3 is 19 amino acids long. The CDR3 sequence is CASSLSLVSSGGGNPEAFF. CDR3 DNA: TGTGCCAGCAGCTTAAGCCTCGTTTCTTCAGGGGGAGGGAATCCTGAAGCTTTCTTT.

The chain uses TRBV20-1 and TRBJ1-4, with TRBD1 identical over 8 bases. The CDR3 contains 14 residues. CDR1 DFQATT and CDR2 SNEGSKA come from the germline V gene (reference sequence). Losses at the gene ends were 2 bases for V and 8 bases for J; bases not matched to a gene: 7. The CDR3: CSARLRGRGEKLFF. The DNA for the CDR3 is TGCAGTGCTAGACTCAGGGGGCGGGGGGAAAAACTGTTTTTT.

The rearrangement joins TRBV20-1 to TRBJ2-6; the D gene is possibly TRBD1 (5 bases). Trimming removed 1 base from V and 2 bases from J, with 12 bases in between. The germline V gene encodes CDR1 DFQATT and CDR2 SNEGSKA (reference sequence). The CDR3 is made up of 16 amino acids. In nucleotides, the CDR3 is TGCAGTGCTAGAGGAGGTGACAGCACTGGGGCCAACGTCCTGACTTTC. This codes for CSARGGDSTGANVLTF.

This clonotype was seen only a few times. The chain combines TRBV11-2 with TRBJ1-6; TRBD1 is a possible D gene (5 bases). Germline V gene lookup returns CDR1 SGHAT and CDR2 FQNNGV. Trimming stripped 6 bases from V and 13 bases from J, with 22 bases between. There are 15 residues in the CDR3. CDR3 amino acids: CASSGDGYLIQPLHF. The CDR3 DNA reads as TGTGCCAGCAGTGGGGACGGATACCTTATCCAGCCCCTCCACTTT.

This clonotype was seen repeatedly, ten times or more. Here the CDR3 reads CAWNGQGAPDTQYF. The CDR3, as DNA: TGTGCCTGGAACGGACAGGGGGCCCCAGATACGCAGTATTTT. The J gene is TRBJ2-3, the V gene TRBV30; 11 bases fit TRBD1. The junction had 4 bases not matched to a gene; V was cut back by 4 bases and J by 4 bases. Germline V gene data show CDR1 as GTSNPN and CDR2 as SVGIG (reference sequence). The CDR3 length is 14 residues.

This clonotype was counted ten times or more. This chain joins TRBV2 and TRBJ1-5; TRBD1 aligns across 10 bases. Germline loops: CDR1 SNHLY, CDR2 FYNNEI. There are 18 residues in the CDR3. With V trimmed by 1 base and J by 0 bases, 6 bases remained unmatched. CDR3 in amino acids: CASSEDWDRGYSNQPQHF. The CDR3 bases are TGTGCCAGCAGTGAAGATTGGGACAGGGGCTATAGCAATCAGCCCCAGCATTTT.

The rearrangement links TRBV12-3 or TRBV12-4 to TRBJ2-1, with D tentatively TRBD2 (6 bases). This CDR3 is 14 amino acids long. V was pared by 2 bases and J by 8 bases, with 13 bases between. The CDR3: CASSLMPGDDEQFF. The CDR3 nucleotides are TGTGCCAGCAGTTTAATGCCGGGGGACGATGAGCAGTTCTTC.